Listed here are 24 T cell receptor beta chains from one sample, sequenced in a study of early T cells in non-severe SARS-CoV-2 infection. TCRdb reprocessed the 5' RACE reads with MiXCR, giving one entry per CDR3 protein. The sample records over 60,000 distinct CDR3 sequences, roughly 9.1% being singletons. Sequenced here: whole blood, sampled at baseline. The receptor set was obtained from an adult who was a healthcare worker with PCR-confirmed SARS-CoV-2 infection or an uninfected control (not recorded which).

This clonotype was observed many times. This chain uses TRBV20-1 with TRBJ2-1; TRBD1 agrees at 10 bases. Germline assignment: CDR1 DFQATT and CDR2 SNEGSKA (reference sequence). The V segment lost 3 bases and the J segment 0 bases; nucleotides outside the gene matches: 5. The CDR3 is 16 amino acids. Written as DNA, the CDR3 is TGCAGTGCTAGTCAGGACAGGGGGAGCTCCTACAATGAGCAGTTCTTC. It is translated as CSASQDRGSSYNEQFF.

This clonotype was seen a handful of times. J is TRBJ2-7 and V is TRBV7-9; 9 nucleotides align to TRBD1. Germline V CDR1 and CDR2: SEHNR, FQNEAQ (reference sequence). CDR3 length equals 15 residues. J gave up 6 bases and V 5 bases, and 11 bases lay outside the gene matches. The CDR3: CASSPPGTGHSEQYF. CDR3 sequence (DNA): TGTGCCAGCAGCCCGCCCGGGACAGGGCACTCCGAGCAGTACTTC.

The genes are TRBV27 and TRBJ2-1, with D hard to call. Trimming took off 2 bases at V and 1 base at J, with 9 bases between the two ends. In germline, CDR1 is MNHEY, CDR2 SMNVEV (reference sequence). This CDR3 has 15 amino acids. CDR3 in DNA: TGTGCCAGCAGTTTAAGTACAGTATCCTACAATGAGCAGTTCTTC. Amino acid sequence: CASSLSTVSYNEQFF.

This clonotype was observed a few times. V is TRBV5-5 and J is TRBJ2-7, with D hard to call. Germline values: CDR1 SGHKS, CDR2 YYEKEE (reference sequence). There are 14 residues in the CDR3. V lost 0 bases to trimming and J lost 3 bases, with 10 bases between them. CDR3 loop: CASSLGWADYEQYF. The CDR3 DNA reads as TGTGCCAGCAGCTTGGGGTGGGCAGACTACGAGCAGTACTTC.

This clonotype has a handful of counts. The gene calls are TRBV6-1 and TRBJ2-7; D unclear. Germline CDR1 is MNHNS and CDR2 is SASEGT. V was trimmed by 6 bases and J by 3 bases, leaving 15 bases between them. The length of the CDR3 is 14 residues. This chain's CDR3 is CASSTRLGGYEQYF. CDR3 sequence (DNA): TGTGCCAGCAGCACCAGGCTGGGCGGCTACGAGCAGTACTTC.

This clonotype was recorded a few times. J is TRBJ2-2 and V is TRBV7-2, with TRBD2 matching over 10 bases. CDR3 length equals 16 residues. From germline, CDR1 is SGHTA and CDR2 FQGNSA. V trimming: 3 bases; J trimming: 5 bases; junction bases outside the gene matches: 6. CDR3 residues: CASSFGGTSATGELFF. CDR3 coding DNA: TGTGCCAGCAGCTTCGGGGGGACTAGCGCGACCGGGGAGCTGTTTTTT.

The V call is TRBV29-1, the J call TRBJ2-3; D is possibly TRBD2 (5 bases). CDR3 size: 12 residues. V was clipped by 6 bases and J by 5 bases, with 12 bases between them. The germline gives CDR1 SQVTM, CDR2 ANQGSEA. As DNA, the CDR3 is TGCAGCGTCGACAACGGGGAAGATACGCAGTATTTT. Its translation is CSVDNGEDTQYF.

The rearrangement links TRBV7-2 to TRBJ2-5, with 10 bases matching TRBD1. The germline V gene encodes CDR1 SGHTA and CDR2 FQGNSA. The CDR3 totals 17 residues. The junction had 7 bases not matched to a gene; V was cut back by 0 bases and J by 3 bases. The CDR3 coding sequence is TGTGCCAGCAGCTTAGCCCCCCAGGGGACAGGGGAAGAGACCCAGTACTTC. Encoded protein: CASSLAPQGTGEETQYF.

This clonotype was observed many times. The chain has TRBV10-3 and TRBJ2-3; no firm D call. The germline V gene encodes CDR1 ENHRY and CDR2 SYGVKD. V was cut by 3 bases and J by 5 bases, with 6 bases left in between. This CDR3 spans 12 amino acids. CDR3 in amino acids: CAISDSGDTQYF. CDR3 bases: TGTGCCATCAGTGACTCGGGAGATACGCAGTATTTT.

The chain employs TRBV30 and TRBJ1-5; D is unclear. This CDR3 region has 14 residues. V lost 3 bases to trimming and J lost 2 bases, with 11 bases between them. Germline V CDR1 and CDR2: GTSNPN, SVGIG (reference sequence). CDR3 sequence (DNA): TGTGCCTGGAGCAATCAGCGGGGCAATCAGCCCCAGCATTTT. Translation: CAWSNQRGNQPQHF.

This clonotype showed up many times. The V call is TRBV18, the J call TRBJ2-1; D might be TRBD1 (5 bases). The V gene's germline CDR1 is KGHSH and CDR2 LQKENI. Between the trimmed V and J ends, which lost 2 bases and 6 bases, there was a span of 11 bases. The CDR3 extends over 14 amino acids. CDR3 amino acids: CASSPSSQGNEQFF. As DNA, the CDR3 is TGTGCCAGCTCACCAAGCTCCCAGGGCAATGAGCAGTTCTTC.

J is TRBJ2-7 and V is TRBV5-1; TRBD2 matches 7 bases. Per the germline V gene, CDR1 is SGHRS and CDR2 is YFSETQ. This CDR3 spans 19 amino acids. J was trimmed by 6 bases and V by 0 bases; bases with no gene match: 21. The CDR3 loop reads CASSLGGGQPAIDGIEQYF. The CDR3, as DNA: TGCGCCAGCAGCTTGGGGGGAGGGCAGCCCGCGATTGATGGGATCGAGCAGTACTTC.

The chain is built from TRBV29-1 and TRBJ2-7, with TRBD2 identical over 8 bases. This CDR3 region has 15 residues. Germline CDR1 SQVTM, CDR2 ANQGSEA. V lost 6 bases to trimming and J lost 2 bases; unmatched junction nucleotides: 12. The CDR3 loop is CSVLRFQRETYEQYF. The CDR3 DNA follows: TGCAGCGTCCTCAGATTTCAGCGGGAGACCTACGAGCAGTACTTC.

The sample holds a few counts of this clonotype. The chain is built from TRBV6-4 and TRBJ2-1; 11 bases are shared with TRBD2. CDR3 length: 16 residues. Germline assignment: CDR1 MRHNA and CDR2 SNTAGT. The V and J ends lost 0 bases and 7 bases, in that order; junction bases with no gene match: 5. The DNA for the CDR3 is TGTGCCAGCAGTGACTCGACTAGCGGGGCGAGGAATGAGCAGTTCTTC. The encoded protein is CASSDSTSGARNEQFF.

This clonotype was counted a few times. The rearrangement uses TRBV6-6 and TRBJ2-6, with D possibly matching TRBD2 (5 bases). CDR1 is MNHNY, CDR2 SVGAGI, per germline (reference sequence). The CDR3 is 17 amino acids. Deletions cut 6 bases from V and 0 bases from J, with 15 bases between. CDR3 amino acids: CASSIGSSYSGANVLTF. The CDR3 bases are TGTGCCAGCAGCATAGGGAGTTCCTACTCTGGGGCCAACGTCCTGACTTTC.

This clonotype came up many times. The V and J genes are TRBV11-3 and TRBJ2-1, with unresolved D. The CDR3 contains 12 residues. V was trimmed by 3 bases and J by 9 bases, leaving 9 bases between them. Germline-derived CDR1 and CDR2 are SGHNT and YENEEA. The CDR3 sequence is CASSFVLSEQFF. CDR3 nucleotides: TGTGCCAGCAGCTTCGTTCTGAGTGAGCAGTTCTTC.

This clonotype was counted a few times. The chain has TRBV5-1 and TRBJ1-1; 7 nucleotides align to TRBD1. Unmatched junction bases numbered 7, after V lost 6 bases and J lost 2 bases. CDR1 is SGHRS and CDR2 is YFSETQ in the germline V gene. CDR3 length: 14 amino acids. As DNA, the CDR3 is TGCGCCAGCAACCCCGGGACAGTCAACACTGAAGCTTTCTTT. This encodes CASNPGTVNTEAFF.

V gene TRBV7-9 combines with J gene TRBJ2-3; TRBD2 aligns across 10 bases. The CDR3 consists of 14 residues. The germline V gene has CDR1 SEHNR and CDR2 FQNEAQ (reference sequence). V gave up 2 bases and J gave up 4 bases; unmatched junction bases: 0. The CDR3 reads CASSLTSGADTQYF. The CDR3 DNA reads as TGTGCCAGCAGCTTAACTAGCGGGGCAGATACGCAGTATTTT.

This clonotype was observed a handful of times. The gene calls are TRBV11-3 and TRBJ2-3; D uncertain. The CDR3 is 14 amino acids. Trimming left V 3 bases short and J 1 base short, with 8 bases between. Germline V gives CDR1 SGHNT, CDR2 YENEEA. As DNA, the CDR3 is TGTGCCAGCAGCTTTTCGAGCCGCACAGATACGCAGTATTTT. Translating it yields CASSFSSRTDTQYF. The entire variable domain, with the rest obtained from reference TRBV11-3 and TRBJ2-3, is as follows: EAGVVQSPRYKIIEKKQPVAFWCNPISGHNTLYWYLQNLGQGPELLIRYENEEAVDDSQLPKDRFSAERLKGVDSTLKIQPAELGDSAVYLCASSFSSRTDTQYFGPGTRLTVL.

This chain connects TRBV12-3 or TRBV12-4 to TRBJ2-3, with D possibly being TRBD1 (6 bases). V was cut by 6 bases and J by 3 bases, with 16 bases left in between. CDR3 size: 15 residues. CDR3 sequence: CASSQDSQRTDTQYF. Here the CDR3 DNA reads TGTGCCAGCAGCCAGGACAGCCAGAGGACAGATACGCAGTATTTT.

The rearrangement uses TRBV10-1 and TRBJ2-2; D ambiguous. The germline V gene has CDR1 WNHNN and CDR2 SYGVQD (reference sequence). Trimming took 3 bases from V and 5 from J, leaving 1 base between them. This CDR3 comprises 11 residues. The CDR3 protein is CASSETGELFF. CDR3 in DNA: TGCGCCAGCAGTGAAACCGGGGAGCTGTTTTTT.

This clonotype was detected a few times. The rearrangement uses TRBV7-9 and TRBJ1-5; D unresolved. The V end lost 3 bases, the J end lost 3 bases, and 9 bases lay between the germline ends. Germline V gives CDR1 SEHNR, CDR2 FQNEAQ (reference sequence). There are 14 residues in the CDR3. CDR3 nucleotides: TGTGCCAGCAGCTTGTCTGGAAACAATCAGCCCCAGCATTTT. Translating it yields CASSLSGNNQPQHF.

This clonotype was picked up a small number of times. The rearrangement uses TRBV10-3 and TRBJ2-2; 8 positions match TRBD1. The germline CDR1 and CDR2 sequences are ENHRY and SYGVKD. The V gene end was trimmed by 8 bases and the J gene end by 0 bases; junction bases not matched to a gene: 2. The CDR3 totals 14 residues. The CDR3 nucleotides read TGTGCCATCGGACAGGGCGCGAACACCGGGGAGCTGTTTTTT. Its translation is CAIGQGANTGELFF.

The genes are TRBV10-2 and TRBJ2-2, with 11 bases that match TRBD2. Germline V gives CDR1 WSHSY, CDR2 SAAADI. The trim removed 4 bases at V and 6 bases at J, leaving 4 bases unmatched. This CDR3 has 15 amino acids. The CDR3 protein is CASSALAGGPGELFF. CDR3 sequence (DNA): TGCGCCAGCAGTGCTCTAGCGGGGGGCCCCGGGGAGCTGTTTTTT.